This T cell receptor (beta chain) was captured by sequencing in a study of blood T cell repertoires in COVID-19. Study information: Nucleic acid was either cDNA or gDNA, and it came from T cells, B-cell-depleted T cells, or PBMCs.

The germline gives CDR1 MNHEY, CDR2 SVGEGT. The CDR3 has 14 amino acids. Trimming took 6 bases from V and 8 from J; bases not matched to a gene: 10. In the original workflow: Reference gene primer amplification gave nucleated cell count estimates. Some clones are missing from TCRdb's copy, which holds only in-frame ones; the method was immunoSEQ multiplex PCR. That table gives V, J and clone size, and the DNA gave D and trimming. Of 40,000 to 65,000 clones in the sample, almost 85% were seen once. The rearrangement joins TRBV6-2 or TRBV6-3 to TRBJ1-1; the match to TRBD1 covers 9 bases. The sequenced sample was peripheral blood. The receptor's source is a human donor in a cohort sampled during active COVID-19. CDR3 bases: TGTGCCAGCAGCACAGGGGGCGGACAAAAAGAAGCTTTCTTT. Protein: CASSTGGGQKEAFF.